This T cell receptor beta chain derives from a study of blood T cell repertoires in COVID-19 (dated by TCRdb to 2019 to 2021). For context, the study as a whole: Recovered participants in ImmuneRACE Cohort 3 were defined as having two consecutive negative NP/OP PCR tests, clearance from a healthcare professional, or resolution of symptoms. The dataset comprised deeply sampled blood TCRbeta repertoires from subjects exposed to, actively infected with, or recovered from COVID-19. A de-identified subject ID, COVID-19 status, age in years and sex were almost always included in the sample metadata. The repertoires were released in a freely available public database meant as a resource for research on the immune response to SARS-CoV-2. The prospective study material was composed of cDNA or gDNA derived from T cells, B-cell-depleted T cells, or PBMCs. The collaborator samples originated in the United States, Italy and Spain and spanned the acute and convalescent phases of COVID-19. Samples were obtained from the ongoing ImmuneRACE study (first 160 participants) and from approximately 1,200 subjects provided by 6 global collaborators. Where available, HLA class I and class II types were taken from metadata supplied by the sample provider and were not determined by assay-based typing.

Participants in the prospective study were enrolled through a virtual design, were aged roughly 18 to 100 years, and lived in 24 United States geographic areas. In the prospective study, cohorts were assigned on the basis of participant-reported clinical history obtained from a screening survey and a study questionnaire. Mobile phlebotomists in the prospective study collected whole blood, serum and a nasopharyngeal or oropharyngeal swab from every participant. Prospective study participants could optionally give additional blood draws and questionnaires over an approximately two-month period. Before DNA extraction, prospective study blood samples were shipped either frozen or at room temperature. On the study overall, not on this receptor specifically: Clinical and demographic metadata were provided uncurated, with the amount varying by source and participant.

With respect to this clone: Its antigen specificity is not known. Base qualities are missing; no much larger clone stands one base away.

TCRbeta CDR3 regions were amplified from genomic DNA by means of the immunoSEQ Assay, a bias-controlled multiplex PCR. On the study's bioinformatics: The number of nucleated cells in each sample was estimated from the amplification of reference gene primers within the assay. Sequence reads were collapsed and filtered to measure the absolute abundance of every unique TCRbeta CDR3 rearrangement. For each sample, productive Simpson clonality was calculated as the square root of Simpson's diversity index across productive rearrangements. This immuneACCESS table, as held by TCRdb, lists in-frame sequences with V and J called but not all clones. Of the missing ones, under half trace to an unresolved V gene in checked studies; the others have no known cause. D and trimming were read from the DNA, whereas the V and J calls and clone size are those reported in that table. The sample table records about 400,000 clones; around 87% of these occur just once. The top ten constitute around 2% of the sample.

Source material: PBMCs or T cells enriched from blood (not recorded which). The sequence was obtained from a man between 40 and 49 years old in a cohort exposed to, infected with or recovered from COVID-19 (not recorded which).

The CDR3 protein sequence reads: CASSPGSTGNTGELFF. Here is the DNA: TGTGCCAGCAGCCCCGGATCGACAGGGAACACCGGGGAGCTGTTTTTT. Recombination linked TRBV25-1 to TRBJ2-2, with TRBD1 perhaps the D gene, on 6 matching bases. The CDR3, cysteine through phenylalanine, is 16 amino acids long. Just CDR3 DNA is preserved here, 48 bases in frame from base 1. In the germline V gene, CDR1 corresponds to MGHDK and CDR2 to SYGVNS. Trimming takes 6 bases from V and 1 base from J, and the germline ends sit 15 bases apart.